This T cell receptor beta chain was profiled in a study of CD8 T cells in ankylosing spondylitis. TCRdb re-called the 5' RACE reads through MiXCR, storing one row per CDR3 protein. This sample yields about 150,000 distinct CDR3 sequences, of which 44% are seen a single time; over 12% belongs to the top ten. This clonotype has ten or more counts. The CDR3 sequence is 14 residues long. Germline V gene lookup returns CDR1 MNHEY and CDR2 SVGEGT. The V end was cut by 5 bases, the J end by 4 bases, with 15 bases between. The source material was synovial fluid, either unsorted or a sorted T cell fraction (not recorded which). The TCR was taken from a male donor with ankylosing spondylitis. V is TRBV6-2 or TRBV6-3 and J is TRBJ2-7; D gene uncertain. CDR3 in DNA: TGTGCCAGCAGTATATTGGACGGATCGTACGAGCAGTACTTC. The encoded protein is CASSILDGSYEQYF.